This T cell receptor (beta chain) came from a study of T cell responses to AZD1222 COVID-19 vaccine listed by TCRdb under 2021. Describing the broader study: AZD1222 recipients with second doses at about 4 weeks or about 12 weeks were pooled, because spike-specific TCR depth and breadth did not differ between schedules. Trial participants were enrolled by age into 18-55, 56-69 and 70-plus year subgroups, with roughly 160, 29 and 62 TCR-sequenced participants respectively. A total of about 240 trial participants underwent TCR sequencing, of whom 200 to 220 received two doses of AZD1222 and about 25 received two doses of the MenACWY control vaccine.

Details on this clone: It lacks a known antigen. No clone much larger than this one lies a single base away; base qualities are absent.

The CDR3 regions of human TCRbeta chains were analyzed by immunosequencing. As for the original processing: Repertoire TCRs were checked for matches against a reference library of SARS-CoV-2-specific TCRs that had been generated using the MIRA antigen-specificity platform. Breadth was defined as the fraction of unique TCRs that were SARS-CoV-2-associated, and depth was defined as the fraction of total T cells that were SARS-CoV-2-associated. Using the MIRA data, every spike-specific TCR was mapped to the spike region that the TCR reacted to and assigned to either a CD4 or a CD8 class. Log10-transformed breadth and depth values were compared by one-way ANOVA with Sidak's multiple comparisons tests. The source is immuneACCESS, and TCRdb retained only in-frame sequences with V and J called. Part of the clones is not carried over; for the studies checked, unresolved V genes explain less than half of this, and the remainder is unexplained. The DNA gave D and trimming, while V, J and clone size come from that table. Within this sample are 140,000 or so clones, with roughly 92% of them counted one time only. The ten largest make up roughly 1.8% of the sample.

V is pruned by 6 bases and J by 2 bases, leaving 10 bases of the junction without a gene match. From its cysteine to its phenylalanine, the CDR3 spans 15 amino acids. Left in the record is the CDR3 DNA by itself, 45 bases read in frame from the first base. In the germline V gene (reference sequence), CDR1 corresponds to MNHEY and CDR2 to SMNVEV. The sample's time point, from its label and the paper: baseline before first vaccination. Samples from vaccinated people were obtained from the UK trials COV001 and COV002, which included a single-blind randomized controlled phase 2/3 trial of AZD1222 (ChAdOx1 nCoV-19) in healthy adults. For TCRbeta chain sequencing, PBMC samples were collected from trial participants at day 0 and at day 28 after the second dose. Here is what the overall study found, with its caveats: After two AZD1222 doses, both the breadth and the depth of spike-specific TCRs were significantly higher than at day 0 and than in MenACWY recipients. Because no day 14 peak-response samples were available, the repertoires could be characterized only after the peak T cell response. Reportedly, close to half of the unique spike-specific TCRs recognized epitopes lying outside the regions that are mutated in the B.1.351 and B.1.1.7 variants. Most participants were white British and females outnumbered males, and the authors suggested that clonal diversity may have been underestimated. Conclusions about previously exposed vaccinees were limited because only a handful of AZD1222 recipients were SARS-CoV-2 seropositive at baseline. The 56-69-year group was small, and its depth increase did not reach significance, likely because of low power. The whole spike protein was spanned by vaccine-associated CD4 TCRs, and dominant responses were seen in regions 160-218 and 743-854.

Recombination connected TRBV27 to TRBJ2-7; 7 central bases correspond to TRBD1. Sequences were derived from peripheral blood, sampled on day 0 of AZD1222 vaccination. The clonotype originates from an adult in good health. The CDR3 protein sequence reads: CASSLRNRGPYEQYF. The base sequence is TGTGCCAGCAGCCTTAGGAACAGGGGCCCCTACGAGCAGTACTTC.